These T cell receptor beta chains were read from a single sample in a study of regulatory T cells in long-lasting Graves disease. TCRdb re-analysed the multiplex PCR reads in MiXCR, keeping a single row per CDR3 protein. The sample carries fewer than 400,000 distinct CDR3 sequences, about a fifth recorded once. The source was peripheral blood mononuclear cells (PBMCs), collected when the disease was refractory, from a patient treated with antithyroid drugs. The receptors here all came from a female donor with Graves disease. Each CDR3 is given with its conserved first and last residue. The order of the fields is clone size, D gene, J gene, V gene, CDR3 DNA, CDR3 protein. The D gene is left open where the match is weak. A row's size may be missing; if present it is once, few, many or a size class.

many	-	TRBJ1-1	TRBV13	TGTGCCAGCAGCCCAACCCCCGAAGCTTTCTTT	CASSPTPEAFF
many	TRBD1	TRBJ1-5	TRBV12-3/TRBV12-4	TGTGCCAGCAGTTTCGGGACAGGGAGGAGCAATCAGCCCCAGCATTTT	CASSFGTGRSNQPQHF
-	-	TRBJ2-5	TRBV6-2/TRBV6-3	TGTGCCAGCAGTTACGGTCAGACCCAAGAGACCCAGTACTTC	CASSYGQTQETQYF
-	-	TRBJ2-7	TRBV11-2	TGTGCCAGCAGCTTCGGTCACCTCTACGAGCAGTACTTC	CASSFGHLYEQYF
many	-	TRBJ2-7	TRBV2	TGTGCCAGCACCGTAGAGCGGATGAGCTCCTACGAGCAGTACTTC	CASTVERMSSYEQYF
-	-	TRBJ1-5	TRBV6-5	TGTGCCAACAGTTACGAGGTAGGGGTAGTCTATCAGCCCCAGCATTTT	CANSYEVGVVYQPQHF
many	-	TRBJ1-1	TRBV30	TGTGCCTGGAGGACCGGGACATGGAACACTGAAGCTTTCTTT	CAWRTGTWNTEAFF
many	-	TRBJ1-5	TRBV2	TGTGCCAGCAGCCTATATGGACAGACGCTCTCGGATCTTGGCAATCAGCCCCAGCATTTT	CASSLYGQTLSDLGNQPQHF
-	TRBD1	TRBJ1-3	TRBV5-6	TGTGCCAGCAGCTTGGCAGGGGGAAACTCTGGAAACACCATATATTTT	CASSLAGGNSGNTIYF
many	-	TRBJ2-4	TRBV28	TGTGCCAGCAGCCAGAGGGGCAGTCTAGCCAAAAACATTCAGTACTTC	CASSQRGSLAKNIQYF
-	TRBD2	TRBJ2-7	TRBV5-1	TGCGCCAGCAGCTTGAGCGGGACTAGCGGGGGCATGGAGCAGTACTTC	CASSLSGTSGGMEQYF
few	TRBD2	TRBJ2-1	TRBV7-2	TGTGCCAGCGGCCCCGCGGGGGGGGACAATGAGCAGTTCTTC	CASGPAGGDNEQFF
many	TRBD1	TRBJ2-7	TRBV6-5	TGTGCCAGCAGTTACAAGAGGGAGACAGGGATCTCCTACGAGCAGTACTTC	CASSYKRETGISYEQYF
few	-	TRBJ1-1	TRBV9	TGTGCCAGCGCCGGGACGGCTATGAACACTGAAGCTTTCTTT	CASAGTAMNTEAFF
few	-	TRBJ1-4	TRBV7-9	TGTGCCAGCAGCCCGGGGTTTAATGAAAAACTGTTTTTT	CASSPGFNEKLFF
few	-	TRBJ1-6	TRBV6-1	TGTGCCAGCAGGACGGGTCGGGAGGATTCACCCCTCCACTTT	CASRTGREDSPLHF
-	-	TRBJ2-2	TRBV30	TGTGCCTGGTTACCCTCTAGTTACACCGGGGAGCTGTTTTTT	CAWLPSSYTGELFF
few	-	TRBJ2-1	TRBV9	TGTGCCAGCAGCTCGGGGGCGGCCAATGAGCAGTTCTTC	CASSSGAANEQFF
many	TRBD1	TRBJ1-5	TRBV2	TGTGCCAGCAGGGGACAGGGGGTTCAGCCCCAGCATTTT	CASRGQGVQPQHF
-	-	TRBJ1-2	TRBV29-1	TGCAGCATCGACCGGGACGCCTACTATGGCTACACCTTC	CSIDRDAYYGYTF
-	-	TRBJ2-2	TRBV5-1	TGCGCCAGCAGCTTTACAGGGAGGCCCGGGGAGCTGTTTTTT	CASSFTGRPGELFF
-	TRBD1	TRBJ1-3	TRBV7-2	TGTGCCAGCAGCTGGGACAGGGCGATCTCTGGAAACACCATATATTTT	CASSWDRAISGNTIYF
many	-	TRBJ1-2	TRBV2	TGTGCCAGCAGTGAAGGGGGGGGGCCCTATGGCTACACCTTC	CASSEGGGPYGYTF
many	TRBD1	TRBJ1-5	TRBV11-2	TGTGCCAGCAGCGCCGGACAGGGGAGCAATCAGCCCCAGCATTTT	CASSAGQGSNQPQHF
-	TRBD1	TRBJ1-1	TRBV30	TGTGCCTCCGTTCCCGGGACAGGGGGAAGGGGCACTGAAACTTTCTTT	CASVPGTGGRGTETFF
many	TRBD1	TRBJ1-6	TRBV7-8	TGTGCCAGTGTACGGGACAGAGGGCGTTCACCCCTCCACTTT	CASVRDRGRSPLHF
-	TRBD1	TRBJ1-1	TRBV20-1	TGCAGTGCTAGAGCCGCGGACAGGGGTGGAACTGAAGCTTTCTTT	CSARAADRGGTEAFF
many	-	TRBJ2-4	TRBV12-3/TRBV12-4	TGTGCCAGCAGTTTAGGGCCAGGGAGAGCCAAAAACATTCAGTACTTC	CASSLGPGRAKNIQYF
-	-	TRBJ1-2	TRBV7-9	TGTGCCAGCAGCTATGGGACGGACCATGGCTACACCTTC	CASSYGTDHGYTF
many	TRBD2	TRBJ2-7	TRBV7-8	TGTGCCAGCAGCCGAGGACTAGAACTCGGCTACGAGCAGTACTTC	CASSRGLELGYEQYF
many	TRBD1	TRBJ1-5	TRBV12-3/TRBV12-4	TGTGCCACTCCAGGGGGCGTAGTTCAGCCCCAGCATTTT	CATPGGVVQPQHF
-	-	TRBJ2-2	TRBV6-1	TGTGCCAGCAGTGAAATTCAAGGGTTTGCCGGGGAGCTGTTTTTT	CASSEIQGFAGELFF
few	-	TRBJ1-6	TRBV4-3	TGCGCCAGCAGCCAACCGGGACTGCCTAATTCACCCCTCCACTTT	CASSQPGLPNSPLHF
many	-	TRBJ2-5	TRBV12-3/TRBV12-4	TGTGCCAGCAGTCAACGTTTCCAAGAGACCCAGTACTTC	CASSQRFQETQYF
-	TRBD1	TRBJ1-1	TRBV29-1	TGCAGCGTTGTATCCTACATTGACAGGGGGAACCAAATGAACACTGAAGCTTTCTTT	CSVVSYIDRGNQMNTEAFF
many	-	TRBJ1-1	TRBV6-5	TGTGCCAGCAGTTACACAGGGACCTCCACTGAAGCTTTCTTT	CASSYTGTSTEAFF
many	-	TRBJ2-2	TRBV24-1	TGTGCCACCAGTGGATACACCGGGGAGCTGTTTTTT	CATSGYTGELFF
few	TRBD1	TRBJ1-2	TRBV19	TGTGCCAGTAGTGCGACAGGGGGGAGTTCCTATGGCTACACCTTC	CASSATGGSSYGYTF
many	-	TRBJ1-1	TRBV2	TGTGCCAGCAGTGTTAGAACTGAAGCTTTCTTT	CASSVRTEAFF
-	-	TRBJ1-1	TRBV4-1	TGCGCCAGCAGCCAAGATCGAGGGCTTGGAGCTTTCTTT	CASSQDRGLGAFF
few	TRBD1	TRBJ2-6	TRBV7-3	TGTGCCAGCAGCCTGGGACAGGGGGGCTCTGGGGCCAACGTCCTGACTTTC	CASSLGQGGSGANVLTF
-	TRBD2	TRBJ2-2	TRBV2	TGTGCCAGCAAGAAGTCACTAGCGGGAATCGGCGGGGAGCTGTTTTTT	CASKKSLAGIGGELFF
many	TRBD1	TRBJ2-5	TRBV10-3	TGTGCCATCAGTGATTCGACAGGGGGAGAGACCCAGTACTTC	CAISDSTGGETQYF
few	-	TRBJ1-5	TRBV19	TGTGCCAGTGCCCCCGGAACTGGGGCGGGTCAGCCCCAGCATTTT	CASAPGTGAGQPQHF
many	-	TRBJ1-1	TRBV3-1	TGTGCCAGCAGCTTAGCCTCTGGGAACACTGAAGCTTTCTTT	CASSLASGNTEAFF
many	-	TRBJ2-7	TRBV7-8	TGTGCCAGCACCCCTAACCGCGGGGCCCCACACACCTACGAGCAGTACTTC	CASTPNRGAPHTYEQYF
few	-	TRBJ1-6	TRBV30	TGTGCCTGGAGGACAGGAGATAGAACCTATAATTCACCCCTCCACTTT	CAWRTGDRTYNSPLHF
-	TRBD1	TRBJ2-2	TRBV10-3	TGTGCCATCAGTGGTCGACAGGGGGGCGACACCGGGGAGCTGTTTTTT	CAISGRQGGDTGELFF
few	-	TRBJ2-7	TRBV2	TGTGCCAGCAGTGGTGGCTACTACGAGCAGTACTTC	CASSGGYYEQYF
few	TRBD1	TRBJ1-1	TRBV30	TGTACCTGGGTAGACAGGGGTGAAGCTTTCTTT	CTWVDRGEAFF
few	-	TRBJ2-7	TRBV20-1	TGCAGTGCTATTACCGGGACCCACGAGCAGTACTTC	CSAITGTHEQYF
-	-	TRBJ1-2	TRBV10-2	TGCGCCAGCAGTGAATCGTCAGAAGCTAACTATGGCTACACCTTC	CASSESSEANYGYTF
many	TRBD1	TRBJ1-5	TRBV27	TGTGCCAGCAGTTTATCGGGACAGGGGGCTCATCAGCCCCAGCATTTT	CASSLSGQGAHQPQHF
many	-	TRBJ2-5	TRBV10-2	TGCGCCAGCAGTGTGACCTTCCAAGAGACCCAGTACTTC	CASSVTFQETQYF
few	TRBD2	TRBJ2-1	TRBV12-3/TRBV12-4	TGTGCCAGCAGTAGCAATAGCGGGAGCAACAATGAGCAGTTCTTC	CASSSNSGSNNEQFF